This T cell receptor (beta chain) was sequenced during a study of T-cell reconstitution after alpha-beta-depleted transplantation in children. This clonotype was counted ten times or more. Per the germline V gene, CDR1 is DFQATT and CDR2 is SNEGSKA (reference sequence). V gave up 6 bases and J gave up 8 bases; unmatched junction bases: 12. The CDR3 runs 14 residues. Unique molecular identifiers were used to barcode this TCRbeta library. TCRdb analysed the PCR reads with MiXCR anew, one entry per CDR3 protein. The repertoire has around 600,000 distinct CDR3 sequences, around a sixth of them found once; the top ten carry 1.1%.

Here the sequenced sample was PBMCs from the stem cell graft donor, taken from the stem cell graft. The clonotype comes from a human donor who donated a stem cell graft to a child with acute myeloid leukemia. V gene TRBV20-1 combines with J gene TRBJ2-1, with 8 bases matching TRBD2. CDR3 in amino acids: CSAPLAGGRDEQFF. The CDR3 DNA reads as TGCAGTGCCCCTCTCGCGGGGGGTAGGGATGAGCAGTTCTTC.